The source of this T cell receptor beta chain is a study of blood T cells in healthy people across ages. The CDR3 consists of 14 residues. CDR1 and CDR2 from the germline V gene are SGHAT and FQNNGV. Of note for this clonotype: A much larger clone sits a single nucleotide away, making a read error possible.

The authors ran a second PCR of about 6 to 11 cycles using a sample-barcoded 5' primer and a J-beta primer mix. TCRdb used MiXCR to reprocess the 5' RACE reads, holding one entry per CDR3 protein. The profile covers some 940,000 distinct CDR3 sequences, with almost 30% appearing a single time and 10% taken by the ten largest. The sample was also linked to a second study, of T cells of mothers and their children.

The receptor was derived from a middle-aged woman in good health. The chain has TRBV11-2 and TRBJ2-5; D ambiguous. The source material was blood. The CDR3 nucleotides are TGTGCCAGCAACTTAAGTGGGTCCCGGGAGACCCAGTACTTC. Amino acids: CASNLSGSRETQYF.